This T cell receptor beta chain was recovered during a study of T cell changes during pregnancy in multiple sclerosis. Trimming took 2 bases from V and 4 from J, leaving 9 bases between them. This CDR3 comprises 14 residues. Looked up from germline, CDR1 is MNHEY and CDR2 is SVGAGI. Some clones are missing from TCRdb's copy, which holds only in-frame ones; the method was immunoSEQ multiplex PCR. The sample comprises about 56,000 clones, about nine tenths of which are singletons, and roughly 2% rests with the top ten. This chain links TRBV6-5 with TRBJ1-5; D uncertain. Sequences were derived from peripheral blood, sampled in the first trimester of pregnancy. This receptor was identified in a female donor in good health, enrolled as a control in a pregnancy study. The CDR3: CASSYAAANQPQHF. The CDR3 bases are TGTGCCAGCAGTTACGCGGCAGCAAATCAGCCCCAGCATTTT.